The source of this T cell receptor beta chain is a study of OX40 agonist ivuxolimab in advanced cancers. Overall study findings and caveats: The study found that CD8+ T cells averaged more expanded clones than CD4+.

Worth noting for this clone: Its antigen remains unidentified.

The ends were cut back, 5 bases at V and 7 bases at J, with 15 bases in the middle. This CDR3 comprises 13 residues. The germline gives CDR1 SGHVS, CDR2 FQNEAQ. Assay: immunoSEQ multiplex PCR; the TCRdb copy retains only in-frame clones and omits some. The data contain 70,000 or so clones, around nine tenths of them singletons. V gene TRBV7-8 combines with J gene TRBJ2-7, with D possibly being TRBD2 (6 bases). The source material was CD4+ or CD8+ T cells sorted from blood, sampled in a trial of the OX40 agonist ivuxolimab. This TCR was recovered from an adult with an advanced solid tumor such as melanoma, head and neck, liver or kidney cancer. CDR3 protein: CASSPSALGEQYF. CDR3 sequence (DNA): TGTGCCAGCAGCCCTAGCGCCCTGGGGGAGCAGTACTTC.